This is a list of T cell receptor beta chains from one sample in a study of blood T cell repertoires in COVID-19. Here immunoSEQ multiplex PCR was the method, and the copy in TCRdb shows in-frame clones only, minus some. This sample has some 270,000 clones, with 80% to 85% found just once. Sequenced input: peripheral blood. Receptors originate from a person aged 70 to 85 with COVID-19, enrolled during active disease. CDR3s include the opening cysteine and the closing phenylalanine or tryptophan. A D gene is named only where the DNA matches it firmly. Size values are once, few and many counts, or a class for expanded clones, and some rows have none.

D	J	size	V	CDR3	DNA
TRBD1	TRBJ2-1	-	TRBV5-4	CASSLAGQGGNEQFF	TGTGCCAGCAGCTTGGCGGGACAGGGGGGCAATGAGCAGTTCTTC
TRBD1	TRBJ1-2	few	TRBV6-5	CASSPSLDRVGYTF	TGTGCCAGCAGTCCCTCTCTGGACAGGGTGGGCTACACCTTC
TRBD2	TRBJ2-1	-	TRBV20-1	CSASYTAGGYNEQFF	TGCAGTGCTAGTTATACTGCGGGGGGTTACAATGAGCAGTTCTTC
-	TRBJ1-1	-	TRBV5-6	CASSTTGFPSEAFF	TGTGCCAGCAGCACGACCGGGTTTCCGTCTGAAGCTTTCTTT
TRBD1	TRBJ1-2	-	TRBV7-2	CASSLGQNYGYTF	TGTGCCAGCAGCTTGGGACAGAACTATGGCTACACCTTC
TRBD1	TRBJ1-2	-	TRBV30	CAWSEVQGGYGYTF	TGTGCCTGGAGCGAGGTCCAGGGGGGTTATGGCTACACCTTC
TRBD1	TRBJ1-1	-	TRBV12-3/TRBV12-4	CASSSTGDTEAFF	TGTGCCAGCAGTTCAACAGGGGACACTGAAGCTTTCTTT
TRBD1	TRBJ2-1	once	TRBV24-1	CATSGVTGAPPNEQFF	TGTGCCACCAGTGGCGTGACAGGGGCGCCCCCCAATGAGCAGTTCTTC
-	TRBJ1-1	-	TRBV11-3	CASSLGRGDTEAFF	TGTGCCAGCAGCTTGGGGCGGGGAGACACTGAAGCTTTCTTT
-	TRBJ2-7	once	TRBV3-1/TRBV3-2	CASSQDRTDASSYEQYF	TGTGCCAGCAGCCAAGACCGGACAGACGCAAGCTCCTACGAGCAGTACTTC
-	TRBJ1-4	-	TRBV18	CASSPRVGQINEKLFF	TGTGCCAGCTCACCAAGGGTCGGACAGATTAATGAAAAACTGTTTTTT
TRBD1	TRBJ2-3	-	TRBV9	CASSVGSGTGGTDTQYF	TGTGCCAGCAGCGTAGGCTCTGGGACAGGGGGAACAGATACGCAGTATTTT
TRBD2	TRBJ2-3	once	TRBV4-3	CASSRIAGGPRDTQYF	TGCGCCAGCAGCCGAATAGCGGGGGGGCCGAGAGATACGCAGTATTTT
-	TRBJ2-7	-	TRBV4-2	CASRLSAELYEQYF	TGTGCCAGCAGACTCTCGGCGGAACTCTACGAGCAGTACTTC
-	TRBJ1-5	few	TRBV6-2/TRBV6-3	CASSYPGFSQPQHF	TGTGCCAGCAGTTACCCTGGTTTCAGTCAGCCCCAGCATTTT
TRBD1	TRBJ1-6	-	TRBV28	CASRGWDRATFSYNSPLHF	TGTGCCAGCAGGGGATGGGACAGGGCCACCTTCTCCTATAATTCACCCCTCCACTTT
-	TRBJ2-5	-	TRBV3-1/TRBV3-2	CASSPYRLEGRETQYF	TGTGCCAGCAGCCCCTATCGACTAGAGGGGCGGGAGACCCAGTACTTC
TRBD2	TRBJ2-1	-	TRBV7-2	CASCGSSGGHNEQFF	TGTGCCAGCTGTGGGTCTAGCGGGGGACACAATGAGCAGTTCTTC
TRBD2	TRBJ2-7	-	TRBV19	CASSTHAGGSRSYEQYF	TGTGCCAGTAGTACCCACGCGGGGGGGTCCCGCTCCTACGAGCAGTACTTC
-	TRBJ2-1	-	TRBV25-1	CASSASGTSTISYNEQFF	TGTGCCAGCAGTGCCTCCGGGACATCAACTATTTCCTACAATGAGCAGTTCTTC
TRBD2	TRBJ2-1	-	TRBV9	CASSEGLAEHNEQFF	TGTGCCAGCAGCGAAGGACTAGCGGAGCACAATGAGCAGTTCTTC
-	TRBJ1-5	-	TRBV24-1	CATAPQGSDQPQHF	TGTGCCACCGCCCCACAGGGATCTGATCAGCCCCAGCATTTT
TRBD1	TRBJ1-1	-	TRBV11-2	CASSRTGTWAEAFF	TGTGCCAGCAGCCGGACAGGGACGTGGGCTGAAGCTTTCTTT
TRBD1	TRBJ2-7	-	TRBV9	CASSDRDRLYEQYF	TGTGCCAGCAGCGACCGGGACAGACTCTACGAGCAGTACTTC
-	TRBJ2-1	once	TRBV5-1	CASSLIDSVSYNEQFF	TGCGCCAGCAGCTTAATAGACAGTGTGTCCTACAATGAGCAGTTCTTC
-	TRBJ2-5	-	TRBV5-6	CASSWMDSPRETQYF	TGTGCCAGCAGCTGGATGGACAGCCCCCGGGAGACCCAGTACTTC
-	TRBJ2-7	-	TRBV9	CASSVLGGSSYEQYF	TGTGCCAGCAGCGTACTCGGGGGAAGCTCCTACGAGCAGTACTTC
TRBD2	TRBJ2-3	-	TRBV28	CASSRNRPGLAGGKDTQYF	TGTGCCAGCAGCCGCAACCGGCCGGGACTAGCGGGAGGGAAAGATACGCAGTATTTT
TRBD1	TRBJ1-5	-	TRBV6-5	CASSWTGSNQPQHF	TGTGCCAGCAGTTGGACAGGTTCCAATCAGCCCCAGCATTTT
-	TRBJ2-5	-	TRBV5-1	CASSSSRGAVKETQYF	TGCGCCAGCAGCTCTAGCAGGGGGGCTGTTAAAGAGACCCAGTACTTC
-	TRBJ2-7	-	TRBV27	CASSLLSSGSSSYEQYF	TGTGCCAGCAGTTTATTGTCCAGCGGGTCTTCCTCCTACGAGCAGTACTTC
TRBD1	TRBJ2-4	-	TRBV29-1	CSVLDTGTGKNIQYF	TGCAGCGTTTTAGATACCGGGACAGGCAAAAACATTCAGTACTTC
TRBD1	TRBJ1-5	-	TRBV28	CASRSTGGVHQPQHF	TGTGCCAGCCGATCGACAGGGGGCGTTCACCAGCCCCAGCATTTT
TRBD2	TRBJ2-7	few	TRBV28	CASSPQTSGRKQYF	TGTGCCAGCAGTCCGCAGACTAGCGGGAGAAAGCAGTACTTC
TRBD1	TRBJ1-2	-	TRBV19	CASEDRGNYGYTF	TGTGCCAGCGAGGACAGGGGTAACTATGGCTACACCTTC